This TCR beta chain emerged from a study of blood T cell repertoires in COVID-19 (dated by TCRdb to about 2020). In terms of the full investigation: Collaborator samples came from the United States, Italy and Spain and covered acute and convalescent phases of COVID-19. HLA class I and class II types, where available, came from metadata supplied by the sample provider rather than from assay-based typing. The samples were drawn from two sources: the first 160 participants of the ongoing ImmuneRACE study, and about 1,300 subjects contributed by 6 global collaborators. The repertoires were released in a freely available public database intended as a resource for research on the immune response to SARS-CoV-2. The material from the prospective study consisted of cDNA or gDNA derived from T cells, B-cell-depleted T cells, or PBMCs. A de-identified subject ID, COVID-19 status, age in years and sex were almost always included in the sample metadata. The dataset comprised deeply sampled blood TCRbeta repertoires from subjects exposed to, actively infected with, or recovered from COVID-19.

A word on this clone: Its binding antigen is unknown. Per-nucleotide qualities are absent, and no much larger clonotype sits a single base away.

TCRbeta CDR3 regions were amplified from genomic DNA using the immunoSEQ Assay, a bias-controlled multiplex PCR. The authors' analysis ran thus. Within the assay, amplification of reference gene primers was used to estimate how many nucleated cells each sample contained. To quantify the absolute abundance of each unique TCRbeta CDR3 rearrangement, sequence reads were collapsed and filtered. For each sample, productive Simpson clonality was calculated as the square root of Simpson's diversity index over productive rearrangements. The table comes from immuneACCESS by way of TCRdb, which keeps in-frame sequences with V and J called. Part of the clones is missing from these tables; in studies checked, under half for an unresolved V gene and the rest for unknown reasons. V and J calls plus clone size are reproduced from that table; the DNA served to infer D and trimming. The sample yields roughly 230,000 clones; 75% to 85% were counted once. Just under 7.5% of the sample is held by the ten biggest clonotypes.

The paper's findings and limits, for the study overall: How much clinical and demographic metadata was included differed by source and by participant, and the metadata was provided uncurated.

V is clipped by 4 bases and J by 6 bases, and the sequence between their germline boundaries is 16 bases long. The CDR1 and CDR2 encoded by the germline V gene are MGHDK and SYGVNS. The CDR3 covers 14 residues, taking in both the cysteine and the phenylalanine. The DNA shown is the 42-base CDR3, in frame from base 1. The collaborating institutions used their own protocols to collect whole blood in K2EDTA tubes. For TCRbeta analysis, collaborators shipped samples as frozen whole blood, isolated PBMCs, or DNA extracted from either of those sample types. The chain was built from TRBV25-1 and TRBJ2-7; the D gene is perhaps TRBD2, on 6 matching bases. The sequence derives from a woman between 50 and 59 years old with acute or convalescent COVID-19. Sequencing was done on a sample of peripheral blood. The base sequence is TGTGCCAGCAGTGGCGAAGGACTAAGGATCGAGCAGTACTTC. Its protein reads: CASSGEGLRIEQYF.